This is a list of T cell receptor beta chains from one sample in a study of blood T cell repertoires in COVID-19. Clones were sequenced by immunoSEQ multiplex PCR, and TCRdb holds only the in-frame ones, with some missing. The data contain around 160,000 clones, about 80% of them seen just once; the ten biggest clones take up roughly 19%. The sequenced material came from peripheral blood. The receptors were sampled from a woman of 80 years or more with acute or convalescent COVID-19. Each CDR3 is given with its conserved first and last residue. The D gene is left open where the match is weak. Size values are once, few and many counts, or a class for expanded clones, and some rows have none.

TRBD1,TRBJ2-2,TRBV10-2,few,CASRRQGNTGELFF,TGCGCCAGCAGGAGACAGGGCAACACCGGGGAGCTGTTTTTT
NA,TRBJ1-1,TRBV19,NA,CASTYGFTEAFF,TGTGCCAGTACTTACGGGTTCACTGAAGCTTTCTTT
NA,TRBJ1-6,TRBV27,once,CASRSQGPNSPLHF,TGTGCCAGCCGATCACAGGGACCTAATTCACCCCTCCACTTT
NA,TRBJ2-3,TRBV11-2,NA,CASSRRDFTDTQYF,TGTGCCAGCAGCCGCAGGGATTTCACAGATACGCAGTATTTT
TRBD1,TRBJ1-1,TRBV19,few,CASNFQGAMTEAFF,TGTGCCAGTAATTTTCAGGGGGCGATGACTGAAGCTTTCTTT
NA,TRBJ2-7,TRBV3-1/TRBV3-2,NA,CASSQTARTRYEQYF,TGTGCCAGCAGCCAAACCGCTCGGACTCGGTACGAGCAGTACTTC
NA,TRBJ2-7,TRBV5-4,NA,CASSYPGLEPYEQYF,TGTGCCAGCAGCTATCCGGGACTGGAGCCCTACGAGCAGTACTTC
TRBD1,TRBJ2-3,TRBV12-5,NA,CASGLAGQSTDTQYF,TGTGCTAGTGGTTTGGCGGGACAGAGCACAGATACGCAGTATTTT
NA,TRBJ1-6,TRBV4-3,NA,CASSQDVSQGNSPLHF,TGCGCCAGCAGCCAAGATGTAAGTCAGGGGAATTCACCCCTCCACTTT
NA,TRBJ2-3,TRBV6-4,NA,CASSAASPSGTQYF,TGTGCCAGCAGTGCGGCTAGCCCCTCTGGTACGCAGTATTTT
TRBD2,TRBJ2-1,TRBV3-1/TRBV3-2,NA,CASSLNSGGPLF,TGTGCCAGCAGCCTAAATAGCGGGGGGCCGCTCTTC
TRBD1,TRBJ2-1,TRBV5-1,NA,CASSTGTVSNEQFF,TGCGCCAGCAGCACTGGGACAGTAAGCAATGAGCAGTTCTTC
NA,TRBJ1-1,TRBV4-1,NA,CASSLKRGTMNTEAFF,TGCGCCAGCTCATTGAAGCGGGGGACCATGAACACTGAAGCTTTCTTT
TRBD2,TRBJ2-4,TRBV9,NA,CASSGGTSGAPRNIQYF,TGTGCCAGCAGCGGCGGGACTAGCGGGGCCCCAAGGAACATTCAGTACTTC
TRBD2,TRBJ2-3,TRBV6-5,NA,CASRPLAGSGDTQYF,TGTGCCAGCAGACCACTAGCGGGGTCTGGAGATACGCAGTATTTT
TRBD1,TRBJ2-7,TRBV2,NA,CASSEWTGHYEQYF,TGTGCCAGCAGTGAATGGACAGGGCACTACGAGCAGTACTTC
TRBD1,TRBJ1-2,TRBV4-2,NA,CASSQEGTAYGYTF,TGTGCCAGCAGCCAAGAAGGGACAGCCTATGGCTACACCTTC
NA,TRBJ1-1,TRBV14,NA,CASSQERSGNTEAFF,TGTGCCAGCAGCCAAGAACGGTCGGGTAACACTGAAGCTTTCTTT
TRBD2,TRBJ2-1,TRBV7-2,NA,CASSPGTSGPYNEQFF,TGTGCCAGCAGCCCAGGGACTAGCGGGCCCTACAATGAGCAGTTCTTC
TRBD2,TRBJ2-5,TRBV27,NA,CASSPLAGDGETQYF,TGTGCCAGCAGCCCTTTAGCGGGAGATGGAGAGACCCAGTACTTC
TRBD2,TRBJ2-7,TRBV9,NA,CASSVGTSGYEQYF,TGTGCCAGCAGCGTAGGGACTAGCGGTTACGAGCAGTACTTC
NA,TRBJ1-3,TRBV5-1,NA,CASSLTGGFSGNTIYF,TGCGCCAGCAGCTTGACGGGAGGCTTTTCTGGAAACACCATATATTTT
TRBD1,TRBJ1-6,TRBV19,NA,CASRTGQESPLHF,TGTGCCAGCAGGACAGGGCAGGAATCACCCCTCCACTTT
NA,TRBJ1-1,TRBV7-3,NA,CASSLMRDTEAFF,TGTGCCAGCAGCTTAATGAGGGACACTGAAGCTTTCTTT
NA,TRBJ1-5,TRBV18,NA,CASSPLGVGGNQPQHF,TGTGCCAGCTCACCACTAGGAGTGGGTGGCAATCAGCCCCAGCATTTT
TRBD1,TRBJ2-3,TRBV2,NA,CASSVGQGVGNTQYF,TGTGCCAGCAGCGTGGGACAGGGTGTTGGGAATACGCAGTATTTT
TRBD2,TRBJ2-1,TRBV7-9,NA,CASSLRLAGGIYNEQFF,TGTGCCAGCAGCTTAAGGCTAGCGGGAGGCATCTACAATGAGCAGTTCTTC
NA,TRBJ1-6,TRBV2,NA,CASSEDGAVSSPLHF,TGTGCCAGCAGTGAGGATGGGGCGGTTAGTTCACCCCTCCACTTT
NA,TRBJ2-3,TRBV4-2,NA,CASSQVGGLAQYF,TGTGCCAGCAGCCAAGTTGGGGGGTTAGCGCAGTATTTT
TRBD2,TRBJ2-7,TRBV4-1,once,CASSPRGLAGESYEQYF,TGCGCCAGCAGCCCGAGGGGACTAGCGGGAGAATCGTACGAGCAGTACTTC
NA,TRBJ2-5,TRBV6-2/TRBV6-3,NA,CASSYGTGPETQYF,TGTGCCAGCAGTTACGGTACGGGTCCGGAGACCCAGTACTTC
TRBD1,TRBJ2-7,TRBV11-2,NA,CASSPGQGDYEQYF,TGTGCCAGCAGCCCAGGACAGGGGGACTACGAGCAGTACTTC
TRBD1,TRBJ1-2,TRBV28,NA,CASSGTGYSGYTF,TGTGCCAGCAGTGGGACAGGGTACTCTGGCTACACCTTC
TRBD2,TRBJ2-1,TRBV7-9,NA,CASSSLTSGIDNEQFF,TGTGCCAGCAGCTCCTTGACTAGCGGGATAGACAATGAGCAGTTCTTC
NA,TRBJ1-5,TRBV2,NA,CASSEQHSNQPQHF,TGTGCCAGCAGTGAACAACATAGCAATCAGCCCCAGCATTTT
TRBD1,TRBJ2-5,TRBV7-2,once,CASLRTGEETQYF,TGTGCCAGCTTAAGGACAGGCGAAGAGACCCAGTACTTC
NA,TRBJ1-2,TRBV28,NA,CASSLGWGVGGYTF,TGTGCCAGCAGTTTAGGATGGGGGGTGGGTGGCTACACCTTC
NA,TRBJ2-3,TRBV5-6,NA,CASSPGLRGTDTQYF,TGTGCCAGCAGCCCTGGCTTGCGGGGCACAGATACGCAGTATTTT
NA,TRBJ1-1,TRBV5-1,NA,CASTLDGGNTEAFF,TGCGCCAGCACCTTGGACGGAGGGAACACTGAAGCTTTCTTT
TRBD2,TRBJ2-3,TRBV18,NA,CASSPTSGTDTQYF,TGTGCCAGCTCACCGACTAGCGGTACAGATACGCAGTATTTT
TRBD1,TRBJ1-4,TRBV9,NA,CASTLSGTGGEKLFF,TGTGCCAGCACGCTTTCCGGGACAGGGGGTGAAAAACTGTTTTTT
NA,TRBJ2-1,TRBV5-8,NA,CASSSTLYNEQFF,TGTGCCAGCAGCTCGACACTTTACAATGAGCAGTTCTTC
TRBD2,TRBJ2-1,TRBV19,many,CASSIVGAGNEQFF,TGTGCCAGTAGTATCGTGGGAGCGGGGAATGAGCAGTTCTTC
NA,TRBJ2-3,TRBV6-5,NA,CASRQRPSRVDTQYF,TGTGCCAGCAGACAGAGACCGTCGCGTGTAGATACGCAGTATTTT